One and the same sample provided the 7 T cell receptor beta chains below, sequenced in a study of control samples from healthy donors and cancer patients. Assay: immunoSEQ multiplex PCR; the TCRdb copy retains only in-frame clones and omits some. This repertoire shows around 42,000 clones, 90% to 95% found once; its top ten account for more than 20%. The sample consisted of blood. These TCRs come from a man aged 55-75 years in good health.

This chain connects TRBV2 to TRBJ2-2; no clear D. The length of the CDR3 is 11 residues. The V gene's germline CDR1 is SNHLY and CDR2 FYNNEI. Trimming shortened V by 2 bases and J by 6 bases, and 1 base separated the two germline ends. This CDR3 is CASSEPGELFF. The DNA of the CDR3 is TGTGCCAGCAGTGAACCCGGGGAGCTGTTTTTT.

The chain recombines TRBV19 with TRBJ1-4; D not certain. This CDR3 region has 15 residues. Trimming cost V 3 bases and J 2 bases, with 10 bases left between them. Germline V CDR1 and CDR2: LNHDA, SQIVND (reference sequence). CDR3 region: CASSIVEATNEKLFF. The DNA for the CDR3 is TGTGCCAGTAGTATCGTGGAAGCTACTAATGAAAAACTGTTTTTT.

The J gene is TRBJ2-4, the V gene TRBV6-1; D call uncertain. Germline V gene sequence: CDR1 MNHNS, CDR2 SASEGT. Trimming cost V 3 bases and J 0 bases, with 9 bases left between them. This CDR3 has 15 amino acids. The CDR3 loop is CASSDRRIAKNIQYF. DNA for the CDR3: TGTGCCAGCAGTGATCGGCGGATAGCCAAAAACATTCAGTACTTC.

J is TRBJ2-5 and V is TRBV20-1; the D is unclear. The CDR3 covers 10 residues. Germline V gene lookup returns CDR1 DFQATT and CDR2 SNEGSKA (reference sequence). Trimming stripped 6 bases from V and 5 bases from J, with 7 bases between. For the CDR3, the DNA is TGCAGTGCCCGGCGGGAGACCCAGTACTTC. It is translated as CSARRETQYF.

This clone was detected once. The chain carries TRBV5-1 and TRBJ1-5, with TRBD1 matching 7 bases. Trimming cost V 4 bases and J 4 bases; bases outside gene matches: 5. The CDR3 loop spans 14 amino acids. Germline loops: CDR1 SGHRS, CDR2 YFSETQ. The CDR3 loop reads CASSPDRPNQPQHF. CDR3 sequence (DNA): TGCGCCAGCAGCCCGGACAGGCCGAATCAGCCCCAGCATTTT.

The chain uses TRBV12-5 and TRBJ2-2; a weak D match, TRBD2 (6 bases). Germline V gene sequence: CDR1 LGHNT, CDR2 FRNRAP. V was trimmed by 5 bases and J by 5 bases, leaving 6 bases between them. CDR3 length equals 12 residues. The CDR3 region is CASGRGTGELFF. DNA of the CDR3: TGTGCTAGTGGTCGGGGGACCGGGGAGCTGTTTTTT.

J is TRBJ2-2 and V is TRBV10-1, with 13 bases lining up with TRBD2. With 4 bases clipped from V and 4 bases from J, the junction kept 6 bases outside the gene matches. The CDR3 loop spans 17 amino acids. The germline V gene encodes CDR1 WNHNN and CDR2 SYGVQD (reference sequence). CDR3 DNA: TGCGCCAGCAGTGCAACTAGCGGGAGGGCGCGCACCGGGGAGCTGTTTTTT. This codes for CASSATSGRARTGELFF.